These T cell receptor beta chains were read from a single sample in a study of T cells in Graves' hyperthyroidism and ophthalmopathy. From the multiplex PCR reads, TCRdb called clonotypes with MiXCR, one entry per CDR3 protein. Of under 350,000 distinct CDR3 sequences in the sample, about 21% were seen once. The sample was blood. These receptors were obtained from a woman in her fifties or sixties with Graves' hyperthyroidism. Both conserved end residues are part of each CDR3. D genes are given only for firm matches. Clone size, where shown, is once, few, many, or a class for clones that have expanded.

size	V	J	D	DNA	CDR3
NA	TRBV29-1	TRBJ1-1	NA	TGCAGCGTTCAAATCACTGAAGCTTTCTTT	CSVQITEAFF
many	TRBV3-1	TRBJ2-7	TRBD2	TGTGCCAGCAGCCCACAGCGGGGGGCCTCCTACGAGCAGTACTTC	CASSPQRGASYEQYF
few	TRBV12-3/TRBV12-4	TRBJ2-2	TRBD2	TGTGCCATCCACATCTCTGGACTAGCGGAGAACACCGGGGAGCTGTTTTTT	CAIHISGLAENTGELFF
NA	TRBV5-1	TRBJ1-1	TRBD1	TGCGCCGGCAGCCCAGAGGCAGGGGGCGATCTCACTGAAGCTTTCTTT	CAGSPEAGGDLTEAFF
few	TRBV20-1	TRBJ1-3	TRBD1	TGCAGTGCTAGTCAGGGGGCAAACACCATATATTTT	CSASQGANTIYF
many	TRBV2	TRBJ1-5	TRBD1	TGTGCCAGCAGTGGACAGGGCTATCAGCCCCAGCATTTT	CASSGQGYQPQHF
many	TRBV28	TRBJ1-5	NA	TGTGCCAGCCGTTTTCCAGGGACTGCCAATCAGCCCCAGCATTTT	CASRFPGTANQPQHF
NA	TRBV20-1	TRBJ1-5	NA	TGCAATGCCGGAAAGCAAACGTACAATCAGCCCCAGCATTTT	CNAGKQTYNQPQHF
NA	TRBV3-1	TRBJ2-1	NA	TGTGCCAGCAGCCAAGAGAGCCTAGGAAATGAGCAGTTCTTC	CASSQESLGNEQFF
many	TRBV27	TRBJ2-3	TRBD2	TGTGCCAGCAGTTTTTCTCTAGCGGGCACAGATACGCAGTATTTT	CASSFSLAGTDTQYF
many	TRBV11-2	TRBJ2-5	NA	TGTGCCAGCAGCTTAGCCCCAGGGGGGGGGGAGACCCAGTACTTC	CASSLAPGGGETQYF
NA	TRBV7-9	TRBJ2-7	NA	TGTGCCAGCGGCTTTGGGGACTACGAGCAGTACTTC	CASGFGDYEQYF
once	TRBV19	TRBJ1-1	NA	TGTGCCAGTAGTATAGAAGGCAGCATGAACACTGAAGCTTTCTTT	CASSIEGSMNTEAFF
NA	TRBV4-1	TRBJ2-1	NA	TGCGCCAGCAGCCAAGTCGGTAGCGCCGTTAGCAATGAGCAGTTCTTC	CASSQVGSAVSNEQFF
many	TRBV7-9	TRBJ2-7	TRBD2	TGTGCCAGCAGCTCCTCACCCCTAGCGGGATCGGAGGAGCAGTACTTC	CASSSSPLAGSEEQYF
many	TRBV28	TRBJ2-6	TRBD1	TGTGCCAGCGGGGACAGGGGACACTCTGGGGCCAACGTCCTGACTTTC	CASGDRGHSGANVLTF
many	TRBV28	TRBJ1-2	NA	TGTGCCAGCAGTGCAGGGCGAGGTGGCTACACCTTC	CASSAGRGGYTF
many	TRBV5-1	TRBJ2-1	NA	TGCGCCAGCAGCTTGGGAGACGCCTACAATGAGCAGTTCTTC	CASSLGDAYNEQFF
many	TRBV28	TRBJ1-1	NA	TGTGCCAGCGGGAAAGTGGACTCGAACACTGAAGCTTTCTTT	CASGKVDSNTEAFF
many	TRBV6-1	TRBJ2-7	TRBD2	TGTGCCAGCAGTTACCCGGGACTAGCGGACCCCTACGAGCAGTACTTC	CASSYPGLADPYEQYF
few	TRBV6-1	TRBJ1-4	NA	TGTGCCAGCAGTGAAAAGGGCCCTAATGAAAAACTGTTTTTT	CASSEKGPNEKLFF
many	TRBV12-3/TRBV12-4	TRBJ2-7	NA	TGTGCCAGCAGTTTCCGACAGGCCTCCTACGAGCAGTACTTC	CASSFRQASYEQYF
NA	TRBV12-3/TRBV12-4	TRBJ2-7	NA	TGTGCCAGCGGGGGGACCAAGGGTAGCCACGAGCAGTACTTC	CASGGTKGSHEQYF
NA	TRBV7-9	TRBJ2-7	NA	TGTGCCAGCAGCCAGTCCGCTTACGAGCAGTACTTC	CASSQSAYEQYF
NA	TRBV5-4	TRBJ2-3	NA	TGTGCCAGCAGCTACAGGGGTAGCGGGGAAGGGGATACGCAGTATTTT	CASSYRGSGEGDTQYF
many	TRBV28	TRBJ1-3	NA	TGTGCCAGCACCCTCTCCCCCGGGGTTGGAAACACCATATATTTT	CASTLSPGVGNTIYF
NA	TRBV10-2	TRBJ1-5	TRBD1	TGCGCCAGCGGGACAGTAAATAGCAATCAGCCCCAGCATTTT	CASGTVNSNQPQHF
NA	TRBV7-3	TRBJ2-7	NA	TGTGCCAGCAGCCTGAAGGGGGGCTCCTACGAGCAGTACTTC	CASSLKGGSYEQYF
few	TRBV4-1	TRBJ1-6	NA	TGCGCCAGCAGCCAAGATGGAGAGAGCTCCTATAATTCACCCCTCCACTTT	CASSQDGESSYNSPLHF